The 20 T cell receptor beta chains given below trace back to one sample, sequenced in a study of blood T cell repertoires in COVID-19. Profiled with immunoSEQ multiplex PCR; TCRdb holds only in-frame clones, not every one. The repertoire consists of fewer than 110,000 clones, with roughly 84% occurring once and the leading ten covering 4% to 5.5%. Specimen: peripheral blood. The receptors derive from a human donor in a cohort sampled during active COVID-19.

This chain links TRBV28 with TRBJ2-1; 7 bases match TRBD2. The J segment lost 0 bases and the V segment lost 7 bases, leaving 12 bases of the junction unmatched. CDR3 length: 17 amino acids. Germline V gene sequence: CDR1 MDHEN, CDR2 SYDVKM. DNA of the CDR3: TGTGCCAGCATCGGTGGGGGGGTAGCGAGCTCCTACAATGAGCAGTTCTTC. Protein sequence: CASIGGGVASSYNEQFF.

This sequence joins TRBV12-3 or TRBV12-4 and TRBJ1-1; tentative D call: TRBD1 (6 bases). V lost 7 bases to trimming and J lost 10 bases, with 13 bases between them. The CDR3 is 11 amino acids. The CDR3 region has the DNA TGTGCCAGCACCCCCCTCAGGGGAGCTTTCTTT. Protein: CASTPLRGAFF.

CDR3 sequence (DNA): TGTGCCAGCAGCAGACAGGGAGGCTACGAGCAGTACGTC. Residues: CASSRQGGYEQYV. The V and J genes are TRBV5-5 and TRBJ2-7; maybe TRBD1 (7 bases). The V and J ends lost 4 bases and 3 bases respectively, with 11 bases between them. CDR1 is SGHKS and CDR2 is YYEKEE in the germline V gene (reference sequence). CDR3 length: 13 amino acids.

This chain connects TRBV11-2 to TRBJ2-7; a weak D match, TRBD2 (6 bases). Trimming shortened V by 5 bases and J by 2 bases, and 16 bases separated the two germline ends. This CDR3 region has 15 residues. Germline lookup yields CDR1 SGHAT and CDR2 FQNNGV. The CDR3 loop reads CASSAFLAATYEQYF. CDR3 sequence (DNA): TGTGCCAGCAGCGCGTTCTTAGCGGCCACCTACGAGCAGTACTTC.

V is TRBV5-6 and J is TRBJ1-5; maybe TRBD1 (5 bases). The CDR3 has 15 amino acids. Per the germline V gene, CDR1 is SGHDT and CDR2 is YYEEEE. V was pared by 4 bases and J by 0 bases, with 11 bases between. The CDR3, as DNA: TGTGCCAGCAGCGAGAGGGGACTTAGCAATCAGCCCCAGCATTTT. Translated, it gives CASSERGLSNQPQHF.

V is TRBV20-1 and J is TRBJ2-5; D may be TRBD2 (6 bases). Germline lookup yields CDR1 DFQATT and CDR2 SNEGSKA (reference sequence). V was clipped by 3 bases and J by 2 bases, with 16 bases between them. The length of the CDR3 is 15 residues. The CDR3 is CSASSHGSGQETQYF. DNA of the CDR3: TGCAGTGCTAGTTCACACGGGAGTGGGCAAGAGACCCAGTACTTC.

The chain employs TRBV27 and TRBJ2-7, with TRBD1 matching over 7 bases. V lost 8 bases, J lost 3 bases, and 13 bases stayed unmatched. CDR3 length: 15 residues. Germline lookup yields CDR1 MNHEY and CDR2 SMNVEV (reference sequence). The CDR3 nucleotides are TGTGCCAGCGGAACAGGGGCCGGAATGATCTACGAGCAGTACTTC. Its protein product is CASGTGAGMIYEQYF.

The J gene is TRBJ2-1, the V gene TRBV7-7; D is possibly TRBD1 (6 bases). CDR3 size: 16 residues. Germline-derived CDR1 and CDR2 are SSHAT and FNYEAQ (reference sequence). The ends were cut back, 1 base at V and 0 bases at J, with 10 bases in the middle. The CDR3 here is CASSLGRTVSYNEQFF. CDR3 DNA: TGTGCCAGCAGCTTAGGTAGGACAGTCTCCTACAATGAGCAGTTCTTC.

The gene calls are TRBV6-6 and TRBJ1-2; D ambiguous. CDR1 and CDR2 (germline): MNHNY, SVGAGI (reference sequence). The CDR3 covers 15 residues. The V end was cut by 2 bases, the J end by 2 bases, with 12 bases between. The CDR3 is CASSYSQSSNYGYTF. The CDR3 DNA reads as TGTGCCAGCAGTTACAGCCAATCCTCCAACTATGGCTACACCTTC.

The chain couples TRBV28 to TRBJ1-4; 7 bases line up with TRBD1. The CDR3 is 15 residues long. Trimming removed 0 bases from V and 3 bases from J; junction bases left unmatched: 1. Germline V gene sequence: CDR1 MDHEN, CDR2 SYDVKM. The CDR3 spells CASSLWGQPNEKLFF. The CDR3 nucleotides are TGTGCCAGCAGTTTATGGGGACAGCCTAATGAAAAACTGTTTTTT. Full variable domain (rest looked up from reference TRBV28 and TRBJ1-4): DVKVTQSSRYLVKRTGEKVFLECVQDMDHENMFWYRQDPGLGLRLIYFSYDVKMKEKGDIPEGYSVSREKKERFSLILESASTNQTSMYLCASSLWGQPNEKLFFGSGTQLSVL.

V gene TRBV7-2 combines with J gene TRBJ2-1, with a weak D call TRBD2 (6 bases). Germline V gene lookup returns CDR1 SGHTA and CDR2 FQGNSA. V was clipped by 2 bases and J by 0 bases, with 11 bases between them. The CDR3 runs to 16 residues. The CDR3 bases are TGTGCCAGCAGCTTAATGATCGGGAGCTCCTACAATGAGCAGTTCTTC. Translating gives CASSLMIGSSYNEQFF.

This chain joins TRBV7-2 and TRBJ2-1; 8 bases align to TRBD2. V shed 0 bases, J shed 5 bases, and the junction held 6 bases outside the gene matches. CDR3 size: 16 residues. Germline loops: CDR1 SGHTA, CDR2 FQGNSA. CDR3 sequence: CASSLAGLAGDNEQFF. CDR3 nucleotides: TGTGCCAGCAGCTTAGCAGGGCTAGCGGGTGACAATGAGCAGTTCTTC. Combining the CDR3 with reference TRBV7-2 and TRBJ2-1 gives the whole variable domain GAGVSQSPSNKVTEKGKDVELRCDPISGHTALYWYRQSLGQGLEFLIYFQGNSAPDKSGLPSDRFSAERTGGSVSTLTIQRTQQEDSAVYLCASSLAGLAGDNEQFFGPGTRLTVL.

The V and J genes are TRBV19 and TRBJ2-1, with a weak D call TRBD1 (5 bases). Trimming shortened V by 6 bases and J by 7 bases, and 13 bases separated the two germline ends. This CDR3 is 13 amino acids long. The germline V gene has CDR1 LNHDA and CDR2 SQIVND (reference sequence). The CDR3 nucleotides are TGTGCCAGTAGCCCCCGACAGCGAAATGAGCAGTTCTTC. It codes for CASSPRQRNEQFF. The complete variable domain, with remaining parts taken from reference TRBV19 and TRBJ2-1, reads DGGITQSPKYLFRKEGQNVTLSCEQNLNHDAMYWYRQDPGQGLRLIYYSQIVNDFQKGDIAEGYSVSREKKESFPLTVTSAQKNPTAFYLCASSPRQRNEQFFGPGTRLTVL.

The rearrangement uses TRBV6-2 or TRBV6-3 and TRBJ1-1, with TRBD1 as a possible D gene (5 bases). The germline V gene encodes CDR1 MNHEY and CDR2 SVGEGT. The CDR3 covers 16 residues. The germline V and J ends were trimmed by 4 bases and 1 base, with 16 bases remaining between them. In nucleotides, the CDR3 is TGTGCCAGCAGTTGGGGCATCCGAAGGACGAACACTGAAGCTTTCTTT. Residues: CASSWGIRRTNTEAFF.

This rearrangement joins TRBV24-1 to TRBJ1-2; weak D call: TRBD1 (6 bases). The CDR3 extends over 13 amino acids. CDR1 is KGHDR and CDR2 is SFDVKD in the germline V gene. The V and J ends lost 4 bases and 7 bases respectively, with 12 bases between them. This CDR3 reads CATSEGGSFGYTF. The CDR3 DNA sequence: TGTGCCACCAGTGAAGGGGGAAGTTTTGGCTACACCTTC.

CDR3 loop: CASRGSSYEQYF. The CDR3 nucleotides read TGTGCCAGCCGGGGGAGCTCCTACGAGCAGTACTTC. The V gene is TRBV5-6, the J gene TRBJ2-7; perhaps TRBD2 as D (6 bases). CDR1 is SGHDT, CDR2 YYEEEE, per germline. Trimming shortened V by 7 bases and J by 0 bases, and 8 bases separated the two germline ends. The CDR3 has 12 residues. Supplemented by reference TRBV5-6 and TRBJ2-7, the full variable domain reads DAGVTQSPTHLIKTRGQQVTLRCSPKSGHDTVSWYQQALGQGPQFIFQYYEEEERQRGNFPDRFSGHQFPNYSSELNVNALLLGDSALYLCASRGSSYEQYFGPGTRLTVT.

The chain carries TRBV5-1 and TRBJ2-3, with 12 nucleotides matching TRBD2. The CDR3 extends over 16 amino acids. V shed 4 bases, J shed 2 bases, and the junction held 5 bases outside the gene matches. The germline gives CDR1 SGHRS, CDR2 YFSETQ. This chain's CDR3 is CASSRGLAGTTDTQYF. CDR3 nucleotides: TGCGCCAGCAGCAGAGGACTAGCGGGGACCACAGATACGCAGTATTTT. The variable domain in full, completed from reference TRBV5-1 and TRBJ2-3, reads KAGVTQTPRYLIKTRGQQVTLSCSPISGHRSVSWYQQTPGQGLQFLFEYFSETQRNKGNFPGRFSGRQFSNSRSEMNVSTLELGDSALYLCASSRGLAGTTDTQYFGPGTRLTVL.

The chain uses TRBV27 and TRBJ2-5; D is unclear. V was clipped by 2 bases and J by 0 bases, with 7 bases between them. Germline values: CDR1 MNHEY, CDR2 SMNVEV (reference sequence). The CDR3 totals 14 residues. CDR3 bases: TGTGCCAGCAGTTTAGAGCCGTACCAAGAGACCCAGTACTTC. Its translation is CASSLEPYQETQYF.

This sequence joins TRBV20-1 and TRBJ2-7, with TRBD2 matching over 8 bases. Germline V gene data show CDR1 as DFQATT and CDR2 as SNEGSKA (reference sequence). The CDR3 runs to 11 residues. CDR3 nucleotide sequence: TGCAGCGGGAGGGAGAACTACGAGCAGTACTTC. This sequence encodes CSGRENYEQYF.

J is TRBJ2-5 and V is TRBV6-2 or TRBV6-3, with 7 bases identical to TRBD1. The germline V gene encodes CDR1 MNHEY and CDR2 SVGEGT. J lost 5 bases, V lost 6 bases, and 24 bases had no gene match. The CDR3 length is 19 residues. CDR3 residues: CASSKTSLTGEVRFETQYF. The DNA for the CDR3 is TGTGCCAGCAGCAAGACTTCTCTTACAGGGGAAGTAAGATTTGAGACCCAGTACTTC.